This TCR beta chain was sequenced for a study of T cell changes during pregnancy in multiple sclerosis. Assay used: immunoSEQ multiplex PCR; TCRdb lists only in-frame clones, some missing. The sample carries about 93,000 clones, more than 85% recorded once. Germline CDR1 is SGDLS and CDR2 is YYNGEE. The CDR3 loop spans 14 amino acids. Trimming cost V 0 bases and J 11 bases, with 12 bases left between them. This clonotype originated in a female donor with multiple sclerosis, enrolled in a pregnancy study. The rearrangement links TRBV9 to TRBJ1-6, with D unresolved. This specimen consisted of peripheral blood, obtained before pregnancy. DNA for the CDR3: TGTGCCAGCAGCGTAGAATCGGCTAGGACACCCCTCCACTTT. Translated: CASSVESARTPLHF.